This paragraph covers one TCR beta chain sequence. This sample was included in a study of cytomegalovirus exposure and HLA in healthy donors. The primer mix had 60 Vbeta and 13 Jbeta primers. TCRdb keeps only in-frame clones here, not all; method: immunoSEQ multiplex PCR. Among 170,000 or so clones listed, approximately 85% were seen once. V lost 5 bases, J lost 5 bases, and 6 bases stayed unmatched. Germline V gene lookup returns CDR1 LNHDA and CDR2 SQIVND (reference sequence). The length of the CDR3 is 15 residues. The receptor comes from a girl between 5 and 17 years old in good health and CMV-seropositive. The J gene is TRBJ2-1, the V gene TRBV19, with 10 positions matching TRBD1. Sequencing was carried out using PBMCs. CDR3 residues: CASSWPGTGDNEQFF. The CDR3 bases are TGTGCCAGTAGTTGGCCCGGGACAGGGGACAATGAGCAGTTCTTC.